This TCR beta chain was captured by sequencing in a study of blood T cell repertoires in COVID-19. Study in general: COVID-19 samples from acute and convalescent phases originated in the United States, Italy and Spain. T cells, B-cell-depleted T cells, or PBMCs supplied cDNA or gDNA.

CDR3 length: 14 residues. Losses at the gene ends were 4 bases for V and 7 bases for J; bases not matched to a gene: 6. The germline gives CDR1 ENHRY, CDR2 SYGVKD. Sequencing was performed with immunoSEQ multiplex PCR; in TCRdb, only in-frame clones are kept and a portion is missing. The sample contains about 430,000 clones, 88% of which appear only once. This chain joins TRBV10-3 and TRBJ1-5, with 8 bases aligning to TRBD1. The specimen sequenced was PBMCs or T cells enriched from blood (not recorded which). This receptor was taken from a woman aged 25 to 45 with acute COVID-19. The CDR3 bases are TGTGCCATCAGTGTGGGGACAGGAGAACAGCCCCAGCATTTT. Translated, it gives CAISVGTGEQPQHF.